This T cell receptor beta chain was recorded in a study of cytomegalovirus exposure and HLA in healthy donors. Study conclusions and caveats: According to the study, 180 or so TCR beta chains were cytomegalovirus-associated. Many donors shared some public TCRs, even though most TCR sequences were rare.

Concerning this clone itself: The target antigen is unknown.

Amplification used 60 Vbeta primers and 13 Jbeta primers. The data were produced by immunoSEQ multiplex PCR, yet TCRdb's version contains in-frame clones alone and is incomplete. The sample holds some 250,000 clones, about 80% seen once. Trimming left V 3 bases short and J 3 bases short, with 18 bases between. This CDR3 is built from 16 residues. The V gene's germline CDR1 is MNHNS and CDR2 SASEGT. Material: PBMCs. The rearrangement links TRBV6-1 to TRBJ2-7; a weak D match, TRBD2 (6 bases). This receptor was obtained from a woman aged 40 to 50 in good health and CMV-seropositive. DNA for the CDR3: TGTGCCAGCAGTGATCGGAGGGCAGGAGGTTACTACGAGCAGTACTTC. This encodes CASSDRRAGGYYEQYF.